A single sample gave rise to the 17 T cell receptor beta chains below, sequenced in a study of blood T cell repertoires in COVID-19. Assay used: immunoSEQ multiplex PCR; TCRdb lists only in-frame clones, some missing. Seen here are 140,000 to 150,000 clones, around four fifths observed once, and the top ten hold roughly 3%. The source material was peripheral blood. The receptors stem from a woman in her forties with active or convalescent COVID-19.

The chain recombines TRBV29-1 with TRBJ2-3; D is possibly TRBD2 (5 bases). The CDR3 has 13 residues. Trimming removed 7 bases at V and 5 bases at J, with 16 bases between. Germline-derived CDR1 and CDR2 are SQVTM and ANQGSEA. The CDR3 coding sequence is TGCAGCGCTGCTGGAGGTAACGGAGATACGCAGTATTTT. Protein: CSAAGGNGDTQYF.

The CDR3 nucleotides read TGCAGCGTGGGACAGGGGTCCAGCAATCAGCCCCAGCATTTT. Protein product: CSVGQGSSNQPQHF. The chain employs TRBV29-1 and TRBJ1-5; 10 nucleotides align to TRBD1. J was trimmed by 1 base and V by 6 bases; bases with no gene match: 3. In germline, CDR1 is SQVTM, CDR2 ANQGSEA. The CDR3 runs 14 residues.

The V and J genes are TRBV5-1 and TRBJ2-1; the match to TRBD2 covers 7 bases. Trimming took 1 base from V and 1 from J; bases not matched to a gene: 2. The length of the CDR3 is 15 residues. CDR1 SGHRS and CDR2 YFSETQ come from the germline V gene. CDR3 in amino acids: CASSLSGNSYNEQFF. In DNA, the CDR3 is TGCGCCAGCAGCTTGAGCGGGAATTCCTACAATGAGCAGTTCTTC.

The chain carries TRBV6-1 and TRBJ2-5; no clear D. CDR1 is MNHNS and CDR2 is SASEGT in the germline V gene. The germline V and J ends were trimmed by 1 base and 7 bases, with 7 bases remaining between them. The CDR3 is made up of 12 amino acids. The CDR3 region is CASSEVFRTQYF. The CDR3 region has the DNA TGTGCCAGCAGTGAAGTATTTAGGACCCAGTACTTC.

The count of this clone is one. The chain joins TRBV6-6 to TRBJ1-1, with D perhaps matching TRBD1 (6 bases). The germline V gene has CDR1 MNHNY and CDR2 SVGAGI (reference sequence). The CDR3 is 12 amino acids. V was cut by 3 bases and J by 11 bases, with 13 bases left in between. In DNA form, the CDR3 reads TGTGCCAGCAGTTATTCGAGGGGGTCGGCTTTCTTT. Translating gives CASSYSRGSAFF.

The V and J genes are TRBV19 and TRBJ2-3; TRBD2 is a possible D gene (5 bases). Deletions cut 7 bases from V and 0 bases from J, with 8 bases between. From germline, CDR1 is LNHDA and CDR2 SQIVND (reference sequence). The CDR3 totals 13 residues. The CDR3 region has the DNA TGTGCCAGTAATCCGGGAAGCACAGATACGCAGTATTTT. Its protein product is CASNPGSTDTQYF.

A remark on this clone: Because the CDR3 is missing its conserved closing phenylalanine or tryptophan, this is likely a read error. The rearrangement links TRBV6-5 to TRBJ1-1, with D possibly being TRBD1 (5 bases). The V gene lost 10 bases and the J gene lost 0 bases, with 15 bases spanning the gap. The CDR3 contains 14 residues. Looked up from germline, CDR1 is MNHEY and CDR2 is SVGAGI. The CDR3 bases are TGTGCCACCCGGGGACTCCCAATGAACACTGAAGCTTTCCTT. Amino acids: CATRGLPMNTEAFL.

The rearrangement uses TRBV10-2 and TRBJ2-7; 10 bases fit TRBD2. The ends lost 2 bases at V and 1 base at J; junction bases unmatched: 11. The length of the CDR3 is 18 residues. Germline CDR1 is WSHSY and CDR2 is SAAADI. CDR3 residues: CASSEGGHLGLASYEQYF. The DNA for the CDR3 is TGCGCCAGCAGTGAGGGGGGACACCTGGGACTAGCGTCCTACGAGCAGTACTTC.

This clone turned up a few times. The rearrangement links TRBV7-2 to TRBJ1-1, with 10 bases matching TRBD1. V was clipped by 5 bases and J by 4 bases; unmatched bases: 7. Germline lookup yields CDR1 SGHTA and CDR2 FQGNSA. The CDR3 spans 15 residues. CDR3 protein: CASSLRDRGGTEAFF. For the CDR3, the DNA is TGTGCCAGCAGCCTAAGGGACAGGGGCGGCACTGAAGCTTTCTTT.

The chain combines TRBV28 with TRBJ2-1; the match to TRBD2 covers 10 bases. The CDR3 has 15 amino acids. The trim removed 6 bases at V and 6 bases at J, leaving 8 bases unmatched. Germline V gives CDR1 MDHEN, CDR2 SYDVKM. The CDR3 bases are TGTGCCAGCAGGGCGAGCGGGGGGGCCGGCAATGAGCAGTTCTTC. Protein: CASRASGGAGNEQFF.

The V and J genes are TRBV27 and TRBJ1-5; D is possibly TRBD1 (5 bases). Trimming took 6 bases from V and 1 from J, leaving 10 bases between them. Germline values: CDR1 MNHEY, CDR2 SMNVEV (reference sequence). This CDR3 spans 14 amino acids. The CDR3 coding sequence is TGTGCCAGCAGCCTGGGGGGGAGCAATCAGCCCCAGCATTTT. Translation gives CASSLGGSNQPQHF.

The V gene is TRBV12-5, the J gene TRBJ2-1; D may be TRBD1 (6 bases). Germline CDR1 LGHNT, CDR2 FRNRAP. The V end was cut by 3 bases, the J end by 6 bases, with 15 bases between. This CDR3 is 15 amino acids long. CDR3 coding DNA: TGTGCTAGTGGTTTAGTAGGGGGAGCGGTCAATGAGCAGTTCTTC. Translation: CASGLVGGAVNEQFF.

The CDR3: CASSYLRQGRSGNTIYF. In nucleotides, the CDR3 is TGTGCCAGCAGTTACCTACGACAGGGGAGGTCTGGAAACACCATATATTTT. The chain uses TRBV28 and TRBJ1-3, with 8 bases fitting TRBD1. CDR3 length: 17 amino acids. V lost 4 bases to trimming and J lost 1 base; unmatched junction nucleotides: 9. Germline V lookup: CDR1 MDHEN, CDR2 SYDVKM.

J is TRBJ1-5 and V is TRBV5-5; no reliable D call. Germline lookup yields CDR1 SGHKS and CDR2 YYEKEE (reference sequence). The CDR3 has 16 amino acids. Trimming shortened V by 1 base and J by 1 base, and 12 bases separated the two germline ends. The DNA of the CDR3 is TGTGCCAGCAGCTTGTGGCACAGTAAGAGCAATCAGCCCCAGCATTTT. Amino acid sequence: CASSLWHSKSNQPQHF.

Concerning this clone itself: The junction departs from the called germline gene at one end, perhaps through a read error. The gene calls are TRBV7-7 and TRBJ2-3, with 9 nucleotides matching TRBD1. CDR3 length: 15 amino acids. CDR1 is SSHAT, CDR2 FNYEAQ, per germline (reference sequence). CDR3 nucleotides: TGTGCTAGCAGCCCGGGACAGGGAGGGTCAGATACGCAGTATTTT. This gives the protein CASSPGQGGSDTQYF.

Here the CDR3 reads CASSRDRGTKLYGYTF. As DNA, the CDR3 is TGTGCCAGCAGTCGGGACAGGGGAACAAAATTGTATGGCTACACCTTC. The V call is TRBV28, the J call TRBJ1-2; TRBD1 aligns across 10 bases. Germline V CDR1 and CDR2: MDHEN, SYDVKM. J was trimmed by 5 bases and V by 5 bases; bases with no gene match: 11. This CDR3 has 16 amino acids.

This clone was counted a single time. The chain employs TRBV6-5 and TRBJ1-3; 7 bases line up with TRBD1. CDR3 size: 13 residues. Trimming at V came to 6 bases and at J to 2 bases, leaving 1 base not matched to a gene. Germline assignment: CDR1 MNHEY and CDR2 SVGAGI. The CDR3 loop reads CASRTGPGNTIYF. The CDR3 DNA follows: TGTGCCAGCAGGACAGGGCCTGGAAACACCATATATTTT.